The sequence of this TCR beta chain was determined in a study of shared clonotypes between healthy human individuals. At deep level, the assay was performed. Replicate PCRs for sorted subsets used roughly 200 ng DNA; this equaled tens of thousands of T cell genomes. The repertoire was sequenced with immunoSEQ multiplex PCR; TCRdb's copy has only in-frame clones and lacks some. The sample consists of about 1.9 million clones, 80% to 95% of them appearing once. Trimming took off 4 bases at V and 1 base at J, with 8 bases between the two ends. The CDR3 spans 14 residues. Germline-derived CDR1 and CDR2 are SGHDN and FVKESK. Naive CD8 cells were CD45RO-negative, positively selected for CCR7, excluding terminally differentiated effector memory CD45RA+ cells.

The TCR sequence derives from a man aged 18-30 years in good health. Some clones in this sample may be carry-over from other donors' samples. Sequenced material: naive CD8+ T cells from PBMCs. The rearrangement joins TRBV14 to TRBJ1-5; D unclear. The CDR3 loop reads CASSPGRSNQPQHF. DNA of the CDR3: TGTGCCAGCAGCCCCGGACGGAGCAATCAGCCCCAGCATTTT.